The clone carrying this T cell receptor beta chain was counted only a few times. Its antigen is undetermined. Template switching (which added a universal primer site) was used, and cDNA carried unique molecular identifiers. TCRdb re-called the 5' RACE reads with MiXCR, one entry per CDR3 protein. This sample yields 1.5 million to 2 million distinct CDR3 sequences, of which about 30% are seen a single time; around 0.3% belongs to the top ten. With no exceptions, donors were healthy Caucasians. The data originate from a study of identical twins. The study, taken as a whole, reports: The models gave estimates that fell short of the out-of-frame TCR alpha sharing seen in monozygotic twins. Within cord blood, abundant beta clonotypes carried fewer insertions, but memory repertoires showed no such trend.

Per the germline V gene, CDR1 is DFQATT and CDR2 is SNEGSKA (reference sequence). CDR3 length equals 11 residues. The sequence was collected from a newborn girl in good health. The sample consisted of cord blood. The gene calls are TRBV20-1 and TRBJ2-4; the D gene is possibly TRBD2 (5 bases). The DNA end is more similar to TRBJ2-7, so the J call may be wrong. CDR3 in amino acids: CSASSVDEQYF. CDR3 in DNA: TGCAGTGCTAGTAGCGTGGACGAGCAGTACTTC.